One sample yielded the 2 T cell receptor beta chains listed below, sequenced in a study of CD8 T cells in ankylosing spondylitis (dated by TCRdb to the late 2010s). Library preparation used 5' RACE. Sequencing was performed on an Illumina HiSeq 2500. TCRdb reprocessing: public reads trimmed at Q25 with fastp, clones called with MiXCR, in-frame beta chains kept. Here each entry gathers all rows of one CDR3 protein and keeps the most common genes and DNA. Here the sample has about 88,000 distinct CDR3 sequences; 25% to 35% occur a single time. Less than 60% of the sample is in the top ten clones. Source material: blood, either unsorted or a sorted T cell fraction (not recorded which). The source is a male donor with ankylosing spondylitis or in good health (not recorded which).

The chain is built from TRBV7-9 and TRBJ2-1; no firm D call. The CDR3 length is 15 residues. Germline V gene sequence: CDR1 SEHNR, CDR2 FQNEAQ (reference sequence). Trimming cost V 4 bases and J 3 bases, with 13 bases left between them. In DNA, the CDR3 is TGTGCCAGCAGCTCAAGGGTTGTAGACTACAATGAGCAGTTCTTC. It is translated as CASSSRVVDYNEQFF.

This CDR3 is CASSSKGGYTEAFF. CDR3 DNA: TGTGCCAGCAGCTCCAAGGGGGGGTACACTGAAGCTTTCTTT. The chain carries TRBV7-2 and TRBJ1-1; weak D call: TRBD1 (6 bases). CDR3 length: 14 amino acids. Per germline, CDR1 SGHTA and CDR2 FQGNSA. Trimming pared 4 bases from V and 3 bases from J, leaving 12 bases between.